This T cell receptor (beta chain) was sequenced in a study of cytomegalovirus exposure and HLA in healthy donors (dated by TCRdb to about 2017). Turning to the overall study: In an earlier analysis of 587 of the donors, 276 Gb of sequence data and some 120 million unique TCR beta sequences from 150 million to 200 million T cells were reported. Roughly 300 gigabases of sequencing data and around 85 million unique TCR sequences made up an early release that covered several hundred HLA-typed donors. Among the roughly 390 genotyped donors, around 81% belonged to the genetic ancestry cluster associated with self-reported Caucasian donors. The study aimed to test whether signatures of past pathogen exposure could be identified by cataloging public T cell receptors. Using immunosequencing, the study profiled T cell repertoires from around 670 subjects and related those repertoires to cytomegalovirus serostatus. In addition to the first cohort of several hundred subjects, a separate validation cohort of approximately 110 different subjects was used. To predict cytomegalovirus infection status, the study brought together high-throughput TCR immunosequencing, statistical association of individual TCRs with disease status, and machine learning. A later analysis re-examined previously published TCR beta repertoires from roughly 720 donors and added high-resolution HLA genotyping to investigate patterns of TCR occurrence. In the later analysis, no new phenotypic data were used to find candidate immune exposures; instead, reliance was placed on TCR beta sequences and their occurrence across donors. An earlier analysis of nearly 600 of the donors applied high-throughput TCR beta sequencing to assess whether each TCR beta V gene segment acted as functional or pseudogenic. Donor age, sex, ethnicity and CMV serostatus were compiled alongside the repertoire data. Genome-wide SNP genotypes for about 55% of the roughly 670 donors were used in a later genetic analysis, which treated that subset as a discovery cohort. Every discovery cohort repertoire had been produced on one sequencing platform. Class I and class II HLA loci were covered by the typing at four-digit resolution. Typing coverage varied by locus: roughly 629-640 donors for A, B, C, DRB1 and DQB1; 500 to 550 for DQA1; about 590 for DPA1; roughly 450 for DPB1. Several DR-DQ haplotypes were handled as single units for association and clustering, since linkage in the cohort was strong. Among some 400 genotyped donors of the cohort, an average of approximately 240,000 unique TCR beta nucleotide sequences was sequenced per donor, of which 15% to 20% were non-productive. The study at large found these results: A later genetic analysis reported fewer N-insertions in productive TCRs among donors in an Asian-associated ancestry cluster than the approximately 670-donor mean. In an earlier analysis of more than 450 of the donors, most TCR beta V segments were observed in productive rearrangements about 90% or about 30% of the time, broadly matching IMGT annotations. The authors suggested that the approach could potentially be extended to other disease states and immunological phenotypes. A cluster of highly shared sequence variants was judged likely to be a technical artifact of the sequencing pipeline. In vitro tests confirmed that a few of the cytomegalovirus-associated TCR beta chains recognize cytomegalovirus antigens. Correlated functional status among segregating V segments might reflect linkage disequilibrium, but an unknown experimental factor could not be ruled out. Roughly uniform sequencing depth across donors was assumed in presence/absence analyses, although this assumption may not hold. The study listed 164 TCR beta chains as associated with cytomegalovirus. Seventeen rarely observed V segments, including chromosome 9 orphons, were excluded from the earlier analysis of just under 600 of the donors because counts were too low. A further reported finding was that TCR beta sequences accurately predicted the HLA-A and HLA-B alleles for most subjects in the first cohort. According to a later analysis, TCR association rates differed among HLA loci, with DRB1 alleles showing the most associated TCRs and HLA-C alleles showing the fewest. Cytomegalovirus status was reported to be diagnosed by the classifier with high specificity and sensitivity in both the original and validation cohorts. Most TCR sequences were observed very rarely across donors, whereas some public TCRs were present in many individuals. In a later analysis, HLA-associated TCR beta chains were found to be more clonally expanded and to have lower generation probabilities than equally common non-associated chains. This cohort had only TCR beta chains sequenced, and the lack of alpha or paired-chain data limited which features could be detected. Because HLA typing was missing for some donors at each locus, association tests included only the typed subset. Several of the top co-occurrence clusters appeared to be linked to parvovirus B19, influenza, CMV and Epstein-Barr virus, according to a later analysis. Specific HLA alleles were associated with 16,951 TCR beta sequences at a false discovery rate of 0.05 in a later analysis. When HLA alleles, especially DR and DQ, strongly co-occurred, attributing TCR associations to individual alleles was difficult. Most CMV-associated TCR beta chains appeared to be HLA-restricted in a later analysis, and the HLA associations seemed to be driven largely by CMV exposure. For the cohort, immune exposure information was limited to CMV serostatus. Some IMGT-functional V segments, including TRBV6-2 and TRBV6-3, could not be told apart with the 87-base-pair reads, so those segments were excluded. An association between a missense DCLRE1C variant and V-gene and J-gene trimming of TCR beta chains was found in a later genetic analysis and replicated in an independent cohort.

The cohort was made up of about 670 healthy bone marrow donors. Cohort members were all nominally healthy when sampled, although unrecorded immune exposures were likely present. The donor was CMV seronegative and was included in the group of 352 seronegative cohort members. Each donor provided a peripheral blood sample, and peripheral blood mononuclear cells were used for TCR beta sequencing. Genomic DNA extraction from the blood cell samples was performed with the Qiagen DNeasy Blood Extraction Kit. Receptor amplification or capture employed the immunoSEQ multiplex PCR assay. A mixture of 60 forward primers for TCR Vbeta segments and 13 reverse primers for TCR Jbeta segments was used in the multiplex PCR. A multiplex PCR assay on genomic DNA amplified the CDR3 region of rearranged TCR beta genes. On the Illumina HiSeq System, the amplified TCR beta libraries were sequenced as 87-base-pair reads. Per the source publication's procedure: In a later analysis, tens of millions of unique TCR beta chains were counted across the approximately 640 repertoires, and around 11 million of these chains were shared by at least two donors. A nearest-neighbor algorithm error-corrected the raw reads and collapsed the reads into unique sequences, merging closely related sequences to remove PCR and sequencing errors. Alignment of CDR3 sequences to IMGT reference sequences was used to assign V, D and J gene segments. Each retained sequence needed at least a six-nucleotide match to both a V gene segment and a J gene segment. A rearrangement was called productive if the CDR3 had no stop codons and remained in frame with V and J, and every other rearrangement was called non-productive. CDR3 was defined by IMGT convention, running from the second conserved V-encoded cysteine to the conserved J-encoded phenylalanine. In an earlier analysis of around 600 of the donors, sequences lacking an unambiguous match to a single V gene segment were excluded. In an earlier analysis of approximately 610 of the donors, V segments were called functional above 56.7% productive rearrangements and were called segregating when the between-donor standard deviation exceeded 5%. A statistical classification framework was developed to diagnose cytomegalovirus status using the catalog of TCR beta chain sequences. In a later analysis, TCR nucleotide sequences were compared against IMGT/GENE-DB human TR gene sequences so that V and J genes could be assigned. The TCRdist pipeline was used in a later analysis to assign CDR3 sequences and most-parsimonious VDJ recombination scenarios. In a later analysis, each TCR beta chain was defined by its CDR3 amino acid sequence together with its V-gene family, and reads without a unique V-gene family were excluded. As a way to deal with suspected cross-contamination and a sequencing artifact, a later analysis dropped 450 to 700 nucleotide sequences that were highly shared and had low generation probability. In a later analysis, a clonal expansion index was calculated for each public chain from normalized within-repertoire ranks of inferred template counts. A later analysis computed generation probabilities with a VDJ recombination model fitted to out-of-frame rearrangements, and checked the results against IGoR. In a later analysis, hypergeometric tests were used to score TCR-TCR, TCR-HLA and TCR-CMV co-occurrence, with a repertoire-size bias correction applied to TCR pairs. False discovery rates were estimated in a later analysis by permuting HLA or CMV assignments 20 times. In a later analysis, co-occurring TCRs were grouped using DBSCAN, with TCRdist sequence similarity added in when clustering inside HLA-allele-positive subsets. Co-occurrence clustering excluded repertoires with fewer than 30,000 or more than 120,000 public chains, plus five with anomalous nucleotide sharing. The clones in this table, taken by TCRdb from immuneACCESS, are in-frame only. Not every clone is retained; where verified, under half of the shortfall comes from an unresolved V gene, and the cause of the rest is unknown. V and J calls and clone size are those listed in that table; D and trimming were worked out from the DNA. This sample is represented by about 94,000 clones; about four fifths of them were singletons. The top ten hold roughly 3.8% of the sample.

The sample holds a few counts of this clone. Its target antigen remains unknown. Base qualities are not recorded, but no much larger clone differs from it by a single base. The germline V gene yields SGHTS for CDR1 and YDEGEE for CDR2. Inclusive of the bounding cysteine and phenylalanine, the CDR3 is 12 residues long. Solely the CDR3 DNA is kept, with 36 bases framed from the first base. Trimming at the junction amounts to 1 base on V and 10 bases on J, and the germline ends lie 11 bases apart. The source material was PBMCs. The sequence was obtained from a woman aged 35 to 49 in good health and CMV-seronegative. The sequence joins TRBV5-8 to TRBJ1-1; no D gene is confidently identified. The CDR3 region reads CASSLLQCLAFF. Read as DNA, the sequence is TGTGCCAGCAGCTTGTTGCAGTGTTTAGCTTTCTTT.